This T cell receptor (beta chain) appears in the sequencing data of a study of shared clonotypes between healthy human individuals. Findings and limits, study-wide: On the whole, naive subsets had larger estimated richness than memory subsets had.

In the case of this clone: Its antigen is unknown.

Original processing methods: ImmunoSEQ gave junction-only sequences without quality scores, so filtering differed. Libraries were prepared by immunoSEQ multiplex PCR; TCRdb keeps only in-frame clonotypes and omits some of them. Clonal size and the V and J genes are those of that table, whereas D and trimming came from the DNA. The profile covers some 240,000 clones, with about 65% appearing a single time and approximately 10% taken by the ten largest. Germline assignment: CDR1 MDHEN and CDR2 SYDVKM. CDR3 length equals 14 residues. V was pared by 10 bases and J by 7 bases, with 12 bases of the junction left unmatched.

This chain uses TRBV28 with TRBJ2-1; TRBD2 agrees at 8 bases. Sequencing was done on a sample of memory CD4+ T cells sorted from blood. Described subset: CD45RA-negative fraction. The receptor's source is a man aged 30 to 39 in good health. CDR3 amino acids: CATPGAGGRNEQFF. Here the CDR3 DNA reads TGTGCCACCCCCGGGGCGGGAGGTCGAAATGAGCAGTTCTTC.